Shown below are 20 T cell receptor beta chains from a single sample sequenced in a study of radiotherapy plus CTLA-4 blockade in lung cancer. Libraries were prepared by immunoSEQ multiplex PCR; TCRdb keeps only in-frame clonotypes and omits some of them. Of 45,000 or so clones in the sample, about 88% were seen once. Sequenced here: peripheral blood, sampled from a patient treated with radiotherapy plus ipilimumab. These receptors all stem from a human donor with non-small cell lung cancer whose response to radiotherapy plus ipilimumab could not be evaluated.

The rearrangement uses TRBV28 and TRBJ1-2; weak D call: TRBD1 (6 bases). Germline CDR1 and CDR2: MDHEN and SYDVKM. Trimming removed 6 bases at V and 6 bases at J, with 17 bases between. The CDR3 runs 14 residues. CDR3 nucleotide sequence: TGTGCCAGCAGCCAACCCGACAGGCCGAATGGCTACACCTTC. As protein: CASSQPDRPNGYTF.

The chain recombines TRBV11-2 with TRBJ2-1; TRBD2 aligns across 14 bases. The V gene's germline CDR1 is SGHAT and CDR2 FQNNGV. V shed 7 bases, J shed 4 bases, and the junction held 12 bases outside the gene matches. This CDR3 region has 18 residues. The CDR3 DNA sequence: TGTGCCAGCACCCAGGGACTAGCGGGAGAGGGGGATTACAATGAGCAGTTCTTC. Its translation: CASTQGLAGEGDYNEQFF.

This clone appeared once. This rearrangement joins TRBV13 to TRBJ2-7, with TRBD2 matching over 8 bases. Germline V CDR1 and CDR2: PRHDT, FYEKMQ (reference sequence). The CDR3 contains 14 residues. V lost 5 bases to trimming and J lost 1 base; unmatched junction nucleotides: 4. Here the CDR3 DNA reads TGTGCCAGCAGCCCCCGGGGGGGATCCTACGAGCAGTACTTC. This sequence encodes CASSPRGGSYEQYF.

The rearrangement uses TRBV18 and TRBJ1-5; TRBD1 matches at 9 bases. CDR1 is KGHSH and CDR2 is LQKENI in the germline V gene. The CDR3 length is 15 residues. V shed 3 bases, J shed 7 bases, and the junction held 7 bases outside the gene matches. The CDR3 DNA sequence: TGTGCCAGCTCACCCTCCGGACAGGGGACCCAGCCCCAGCATTTT. It encodes CASSPSGQGTQPQHF.

The rearrangement joins TRBV29-1 to TRBJ2-5; 7 nucleotides align to TRBD2. The CDR3 runs to 16 residues. Germline CDR1 is SQVTM and CDR2 is ANQGSEA. Unmatched junction bases numbered 12, after V lost 3 bases and J lost 2 bases. The DNA of the CDR3 is TGCAGCGTTGAGGGAGGGGCTTTGGACGGTCAAGAGACCCAGTACTTC. The encoded protein is CSVEGGALDGQETQYF.

The chain uses TRBV5-1 and TRBJ1-1, with 8 bases identical to TRBD1. V was clipped by 3 bases and J by 0 bases; unmatched bases: 7. CDR3 length equals 16 residues. Germline CDR1 and CDR2: SGHRS and YFSETQ. CDR3 nucleotides: TGCGCCAGCAGCTCGACAGGGGAGGAAGTGAACACTGAAGCTTTCTTT. Its translation: CASSSTGEEVNTEAFF.

The V and J genes are TRBV15 and TRBJ2-3, with 11 bases fitting TRBD2. Per germline, CDR1 LNHNV and CDR2 YYDKDF (reference sequence). The CDR3 runs to 16 residues. The V segment lost 8 bases and the J segment 9 bases; nucleotides outside the gene matches: 16. The CDR3 sequence: CATAYMGSLAGVTQYF. CDR3 DNA sequence: TGTGCCACCGCCTACATGGGGTCACTAGCGGGAGTCACGCAGTATTTT.

The chain combines TRBV4-1 with TRBJ2-1, with 16 bases aligning to TRBD2. The CDR3 covers 20 residues. With 0 bases clipped from V and 1 base from J, the junction kept 6 bases outside the gene matches. Per the germline V gene, CDR1 is MGHRA and CDR2 is YSYEKL. As DNA, the CDR3 is TGCGCCAGCAGCCAAGATCCCGGGACTAGCGGGGGGGCGTCCTACAATGAGCAGTTCTTC. This sequence encodes CASSQDPGTSGGASYNEQFF.

Written as DNA, the CDR3 is TGTGCCAGCAGACCTCTAGGACTCTACGAGCAGTACTTC. Protein sequence: CASRPLGLYEQYF. V usage is TRBV27 and J usage is TRBJ2-7, with D perhaps matching TRBD2 (5 bases). The CDR3 spans 13 residues. The germline V and J ends were trimmed by 6 bases and 3 bases, with 12 bases remaining between them. In germline, CDR1 is MNHEY, CDR2 SMNVEV (reference sequence).

V usage is TRBV15 and J usage is TRBJ2-1; 7 bases are shared with TRBD2. The CDR3 sequence is 15 residues long. J gave up 4 bases and V 0 bases, and 3 bases lay outside the gene matches. Germline loops: CDR1 LNHNV, CDR2 YYDKDF (reference sequence). The DNA of the CDR3 is TGTGCCACCAGCAGAGAGGGGGGGGAGTACAATGAGCAGTTCTTC. This codes for CATSREGGEYNEQFF.

This chain links TRBV19 with TRBJ2-7; 9 bases agree with TRBD2. The germline gives CDR1 LNHDA, CDR2 SQIVND (reference sequence). The junction had 12 bases not matched to a gene; V was cut back by 6 bases and J by 3 bases. The CDR3 runs to 16 residues. This chain's CDR3 is CASSPGDSGGYYEQYF. The DNA for the CDR3 is TGTGCCAGTAGCCCGGGGGATAGCGGGGGATACTACGAGCAGTACTTC.

This rearrangement joins TRBV5-3 to TRBJ2-7; the match to TRBD1 covers 10 bases. TRBV5-3 belongs to the ORF category, with a function that is uncertain. The CDR3 consists of 16 residues. V was clipped by 2 bases and J by 3 bases; unmatched bases: 8. The CDR3 bases are TGTGCCAGAAGCTTACCGGGACAGGGGAGCGACTACGAGCAGTACTTC. It is translated as CARSLPGQGSDYEQYF.

The chain combines TRBV7-8 with TRBJ2-7; possibly TRBD2 for D (5 bases). Deletions cut 2 bases from V and 3 bases from J, with 11 bases between. Per germline, CDR1 SGHVS and CDR2 FQNEAQ. CDR3 length: 14 residues. The CDR3 region has the DNA TGTGCCAGCAGCTTATCCTTTCGGGACTACGAGCAGTACTTC. Translation: CASSLSFRDYEQYF.

This clone was picked up a small number of times. V usage is TRBV6-5 and J usage is TRBJ1-6; 8 bases map to TRBD1. CDR3 size: 15 residues. The germline V gene has CDR1 MNHEY and CDR2 SVGAGI. The trim removed 0 bases at V and 9 bases at J, leaving 4 bases unmatched. This CDR3 reads CASSYSRQGLSPLHF. The CDR3 coding sequence is TGTGCCAGCAGTTACTCCCGACAGGGGCTTTCACCCCTCCACTTT.

The rearrangement links TRBV28 to TRBJ2-7, with D uncertain. Trimming took 4 bases from V and 0 from J, leaving 10 bases between them. Germline V gives CDR1 MDHEN, CDR2 SYDVKM. This CDR3 comprises 14 residues. CDR3 sequence: CASSSTPFSYEQYF. DNA of the CDR3: TGTGCCAGCAGTTCGACTCCTTTCTCCTACGAGCAGTACTTC.

The chain recombines TRBV4-3 with TRBJ2-1, with TRBD2 identical over 7 bases. J lost 8 bases, V lost 0 bases, and 10 bases had no gene match. CDR1 LGHNA and CDR2 YSLEER come from the germline V gene. The CDR3 loop spans 16 amino acids. CDR3 sequence (DNA): TGCGCCAGCAGCCAAGAAGCGGGCGGGGGAGGCGATGAGCAGTTCTTC. It codes for CASSQEAGGGGDEQFF.

This chain connects TRBV5-4 to TRBJ1-2; TRBD1 matches 9 bases. V trimming: 4 bases; J trimming: 7 bases; junction bases outside the gene matches: 5. The CDR3 has 13 residues. Germline V lookup: CDR1 SGHNT, CDR2 YYREEE (reference sequence). CDR3 region: CASSRTGVAGYTF. Written as DNA, the CDR3 is TGTGCCAGCAGCCGGACAGGGGTTGCTGGCTACACCTTC.

V is TRBV5-1 and J is TRBJ2-5; D unclear. CDR1 is SGHRS, CDR2 YFSETQ, per germline. The CDR3 has 14 residues. V gave up 4 bases and J gave up 3 bases, with 13 bases separating them. For the CDR3, the DNA is TGCGCCAGCAGCAACGGTAATATTGAAGAGACCCAGTACTTC. This sequence encodes CASSNGNIEETQYF.

The CDR3 sequence: CASSETGYEQYF. CDR3 in DNA: TGTGCCAGCAGTGAGACAGGGTACGAGCAGTACTTC. The chain employs TRBV28 and TRBJ2-7; 7 nucleotides line up with TRBD1. CDR1 is MDHEN, CDR2 SYDVKM, per germline. V lost 5 bases to trimming and J lost 4 bases; unmatched junction nucleotides: 2. This CDR3 has 12 residues.

V gene TRBV6-6 combines with J gene TRBJ2-1; tentative D call: TRBD2 (6 bases). Trimming stripped 9 bases from V and 8 bases from J, with 20 bases between. From germline, CDR1 is MNHNY and CDR2 SVGAGI (reference sequence). The CDR3 is made up of 14 amino acids. CDR3: CASFTGASVYEQFF. The DNA for the CDR3 is TGTGCCAGTTTCACCGGGGCTAGCGTCTATGAGCAGTTCTTC.